This TCR beta chain was recovered during a study of blood T cell repertoires in COVID-19. Study as a whole: PBMCs, B-cell-depleted T cells, or T cells were the source of the cDNA or gDNA that made up the material.

The CDR3 extends over 15 amino acids. From germline, CDR1 is MDHEN and CDR2 SYDVKM. Trimming took 6 bases from V and 4 from J, leaving 18 bases between them. Original data processing: For nucleated cells, counts were estimated from reference gene primer amplification. Sequencing used immunoSEQ multiplex PCR; TCRdb keeps in-frame clones, though not all of them. Clone size and the V and J calls come from that table; the DNA yielded D and trimming. The sample comprises around 140,000 clones, 70% to 90% of which are singletons, and 10% rests with the top ten. This TCR was recovered from a man aged 50 or older with acute or convalescent COVID-19. V and J are TRBV28 and TRBJ1-2; the D is unclear. The sequencing input was peripheral blood. In DNA, the CDR3 is TGTGCCAGCAGCCCTCCCGCGGGATCCCTCTATGGCTACACCTTC. Translation gives CASSPPAGSLYGYTF.